These T cell receptor beta chains were read from a single sample in a study of blood T cell repertoires in COVID-19. Sequencing was performed with immunoSEQ multiplex PCR; in TCRdb, only in-frame clones are kept and a portion is missing. The table lists under 250,000 clones, about 83% of them singletons. The specimen sequenced was peripheral blood. Receptors were obtained from a man aged 40-49 years with active or convalescent COVID-19. The CDR3 runs from the conserved cysteine through the conserved F or W. D genes are given only for firm matches. Clone size, where shown, is once, few, many, or a class for clones that have expanded.

TRBV30,.,TRBJ1-2,.,TGTGCCTGGAGTGTCCAAAGTCGGGGTGGCTACACCTTC,CAWSVQSRGGYTF
TRBV5-6,.,TRBJ1-4,.,TGTGCCAGCAGCCAGGGTGAAAAACTGTTTTTT,CASSQGEKLFF
TRBV5-6,TRBD1,TRBJ1-2,.,TGTGCCAGCAGGGCCGGGACAGTTACCTATGGCTACACCTTC,CASRAGTVTYGYTF
TRBV21-1,.,TRBJ2-2,.,TGTGCCAGCAGCCCCCGGCTCAGACAGGGGGCGGCCACCGGGGAGCTGTTTTTT,CASSPRLRQGAATGELFF
TRBV19,TRBD1,TRBJ1-6,.,TGTGCCAGTAGTGTAACCGGGACAGGGACTTCACCCCTCCACTTT,CASSVTGTGTSPLHF
TRBV12-3/TRBV12-4,.,TRBJ1-5,few,TGTGCCAGCGGGGTGGGGGGTCAGCCCCAGCATTTT,CASGVGGQPQHF
TRBV6-5,TRBD2,TRBJ2-3,.,TGTGCCAGCACCGGCGGGAGGTCGAGCACAGATACGCAGTATTTT,CASTGGRSSTDTQYF
TRBV27,TRBD1,TRBJ2-7,.,TGTGCCAGCAGGAAGGACAGGGGGCACGAGCAGTACTTC,CASRKDRGHEQYF
TRBV11-3,TRBD1,TRBJ1-4,.,TGTGCCACCAGCCGCGGGACAGGGGGCCTTAATGAAAAACTGTTTTTT,CATSRGTGGLNEKLFF
TRBV1,.,TRBJ1-5,few,TGCACCAGCAGCCAAGTCGCCGGTAATCAGCCCCAGCATTTT,CTSSQVAGNQPQHF
TRBV2,TRBD1,TRBJ2-5,once,TGTGCCAGCAACTTTCACGGGACAGAAGAGACCCAGTACTTC,CASNFHGTEETQYF
TRBV30,.,TRBJ1-1,.,TGTGCCTGGAGTGTTGGGGAGTTCCTCATGAACACTGAAGCTTTCTTT,CAWSVGEFLMNTEAFF
TRBV30,TRBD2,TRBJ2-1,few,TGTGCCTGGAGACACCCCGGGAGGTCCAATGAGCAGTTCTTC,CAWRHPGRSNEQFF
TRBV4-2,TRBD2,TRBJ2-1,.,TGTGCCAGCAGCCAAGATAAGGGGACTAGCGGGAGTTTTTTTGGTGAGCAGTTCTTC,CASSQDKGTSGSFFGEQFF
TRBV7-9,.,TRBJ1-1,once,TGTGCCAGCAGCTCGACACCGGAGAACACTGAAGCTTTCTTT,CASSSTPENTEAFF
TRBV7-6,TRBD1,TRBJ2-5,.,TGTGCCAGCACCCAGATGGGACAGAGTCCGGAGACCCAGTACTTC,CASTQMGQSPETQYF
TRBV2,TRBD2,TRBJ2-7,.,TGTGCCAGCAGTCTACGGACTAGCGGGAGCTACGAGCAGTACTTC,CASSLRTSGSYEQYF
TRBV6-5,.,TRBJ1-2,.,TGTGCCAGCAGCCCCGGGGGAGGGGGTGGCTACACCTTC,CASSPGGGGGYTF
TRBV11-3,TRBD1,TRBJ2-3,.,TGTGCCAGCAGCTTAGCCCTACTGGGACAGAGCACAGATACGCAGTATTTT,CASSLALLGQSTDTQYF
TRBV9,.,TRBJ2-2,.,TGTGCCAGCAGCGTAGGGGCAGGGATATTGGGCACCGGGGAGCTGTTTTTT,CASSVGAGILGTGELFF
TRBV3-1/TRBV3-2,.,TRBJ1-2,.,TGTGCCAGCAGCCAATCGCGGGCCTATGGCTACACCTTC,CASSQSRAYGYTF
TRBV28,TRBD1,TRBJ1-5,once,TGTGCCAGCAGTTTATTTGGACAGGGGATTCAGCCCCAGCATTTT,CASSLFGQGIQPQHF
TRBV18,.,TRBJ1-5,.,TGTGCCAGCTCACCAAGGGGTAAGGATCAGCCCCAGCATTTT,CASSPRGKDQPQHF
TRBV2,TRBD1,TRBJ1-4,.,TGTGCCAGCAAATGGACAGGGGGCGATGAAAAACTGTTTTTT,CASKWTGGDEKLFF
TRBV2,.,TRBJ1-1,.,TGTGCCAGCACTACGATGGTATTCGGGACTGAAGCTTTCTTT,CASTTMVFGTEAFF
TRBV12-3/TRBV12-4,TRBD1,TRBJ1-2,.,TGTGCCAGCAGGGGACAGGGGGGATATGGCTACACCTTC,CASRGQGGYGYTF
TRBV27,.,TRBJ1-1,few,TGTGCCAGCGGCGACGGGACTGAAGCTTTCTTT,CASGDGTEAFF